This T cell receptor (beta chain) was obtained from a study of blood T cell repertoires in COVID-19. V was shortened by 5 bases and J by 0 bases, with 14 bases between the two germline ends. The germline gives CDR1 MNHEY, CDR2 SMNVEV (reference sequence). The CDR3 totals 16 residues. Cohort allocation depended upon clinical history that participants reported. Clones were read by immunoSEQ multiplex PCR, and TCRdb kept only the in-frame ones, dropping some. The repertoire holds about 350,000 clones, with approximately 84% as singletons. The chain recombines TRBV27 with TRBJ1-5; the D gene is possibly TRBD1 (5 bases). This clonotype was sampled from a woman aged 30 to 39 who had recovered from COVID-19. Material for sequencing was PBMCs or T cells enriched from blood (not recorded which). CDR3 loop: CASSPLGLNSNQPQHF. CDR3 bases: TGTGCCAGCAGTCCTCTGGGACTGAATAGCAATCAGCCCCAGCATTTT.